One sample yielded the 32 T cell receptor beta chains listed below, sequenced in a study of blood T cells in healthy people across ages. Combining a sample-barcoded 5' primer with a J-beta primer mix, a second PCR ran for about 7 to 11 cycles. TCRdb used MiXCR to reprocess the 5' RACE reads, holding one entry per CDR3 protein. The data hold 1.5 million to 1.9 million distinct CDR3 sequences, with approximately 43% observed a single time. Source material: blood. The source is a woman aged 18-29 years in good health.

This chain joins TRBV6-5 and TRBJ1-2; TRBD1 is a possible D gene (5 bases). Germline CDR1 is MNHEY and CDR2 is SVGAGI. Trimming removed 7 bases from V and 7 bases from J, with 16 bases in between. This CDR3 contains 13 residues. The CDR3 DNA is TGTGCCAGCAAAAGGACATCTAAGAGTGGCTACACCTTC. Its protein product is CASKRTSKSGYTF.

This clonotype was picked up many times. The chain combines TRBV7-8 with TRBJ2-1; 10 nucleotides line up with TRBD2. The CDR3 sequence is 16 residues long. The germline CDR1 and CDR2 sequences are SGHVS and FQNEAQ. Trimming at V came to 3 bases and at J to 5 bases, leaving 7 bases not matched to a gene. CDR3 amino acids: CASSLRLAGDHNEQFF. CDR3 coding DNA: TGTGCCAGCAGCTTGAGGCTAGCGGGAGACCACAATGAGCAGTTCTTC. Full variable domain (rest looked up from reference TRBV7-8 and TRBJ2-1): GAGVSQSPRYKVAKRGQDVALRCDPISGHVSLFWYQQALGQGPEFLTYFQNEAQLDKSGLPSDRFFAERPEGSVSTLKIQRTQQEDSAVYLCASSLRLAGDHNEQFFGPGTRLTVL.

A few counts support this clonotype. This chain links TRBV20-1 with TRBJ2-1; D is unclear. Germline-derived CDR1 and CDR2 are DFQATT and SNEGSKA (reference sequence). This CDR3 has 14 residues. Trimming shortened V by 6 bases and J by 2 bases, and 14 bases separated the two germline ends. The CDR3 coding sequence is TGCAGTGCGAACCTAGTGGGCCCCTACAATGAGCAGTTCTTC. Protein sequence: CSANLVGPYNEQFF.

This clonotype came up a few times. The chain couples TRBV7-2 to TRBJ2-1; TRBD2 matches 9 bases. V lost 1 base, J lost 15 bases, and 10 bases stayed unmatched. The CDR3 length is 14 residues. CDR1 SGHTA and CDR2 FQGNSA come from the germline V gene. The CDR3 DNA is TGTGCCAGCAGCTTAGATGGAGCGGGGGGCCTTCGGTTCTTC. Protein: CASSLDGAGGLRFF. Variable domain in full (rest from reference TRBV7-2 and TRBJ2-1): GAGVSQSPSNKVTEKGKDVELRCDPISGHTALYWYRQSLGQGLEFLIYFQGNSAPDKSGLPSDRFSAERTGGSVSTLTIQRTQQEDSAVYLCASSLDGAGGLRFFGPGTRLTVL.

V gene TRBV30 combines with J gene TRBJ2-3; D is uncertain. Germline CDR1 is GTSNPN and CDR2 is SVGIG (reference sequence). The CDR3 is 13 amino acids. Trimming took 1 base from V and 0 from J, leaving 5 bases between them. The CDR3 spells CAWSEGSTDTQYF. The CDR3 DNA follows: TGTGCCTGGAGTGAGGGAAGCACAGATACGCAGTATTTT. The full variable domain, with the rest looked up from reference TRBV30 and TRBJ2-3, is SQTIHQWPATLVQPVGSPLSLECTVEGTSNPNLYWYRQAAGRGLQLLFYSVGIGQISSEVPQNLSASRPQDRQFILSSKKLLLSDSGFYLCAWSEGSTDTQYFGPGTRLTVL.

This clonotype was counted at least ten times. The chain employs TRBV10-3 and TRBJ2-3; 8 bases agree with TRBD2. Trimming removed 4 bases from V and 0 bases from J; junction bases left unmatched: 6. The CDR3 has 16 amino acids. CDR1 ENHRY and CDR2 SYGVKD come from the germline V gene. The chain's CDR3 is CAISVAGQISTDTQYF. DNA of the CDR3: TGTGCCATCAGTGTAGCGGGACAAATTAGCACAGATACGCAGTATTTT.

The chain couples TRBV12-3 or TRBV12-4 to TRBJ2-7, with TRBD1 matching over 10 bases. The junction had 4 bases not matched to a gene; V was cut back by 7 bases and J by 4 bases. The CDR3 has 13 residues. The CDR3 coding sequence is TGTGCCAGCACCAGACAGGGGGCTTACGAGCAGTACTTC. Its protein is CASTRQGAYEQYF.

The V gene is TRBV15, the J gene TRBJ1-1; 7 bases align to TRBD1. Germline V CDR1 and CDR2: LNHNV, YYDKDF (reference sequence). The CDR3 has 14 residues. V lost 3 bases and J lost 7; bases outside the gene matches: 8. The CDR3 nucleotides read TGTGCCACCAGCAGTTTGGGGCAGGGGGGTGAAGCTTTCTTT. This sequence encodes CATSSLGQGGEAFF.

This rearrangement joins TRBV12-3 or TRBV12-4 to TRBJ2-5, with 10 nucleotides matching TRBD1. This CDR3 is built from 15 residues. V lost 4 bases and J lost 5; bases outside the gene matches: 7. CDR3 coding DNA: TGTGCCAGCAGTTGGGGACAGGGGCCAGGGGAGACCCAGTACTTC. This sequence encodes CASSWGQGPGETQYF.

This clonotype showed up just a few times. This sequence joins TRBV6-5 and TRBJ2-1; 9 bases map to TRBD2. Germline lookup yields CDR1 MNHEY and CDR2 SVGAGI. V shed 6 bases, J shed 8 bases, and the junction held 5 bases outside the gene matches. CDR3 length equals 13 residues. CDR3 loop: CASSPGLADEQFF. The CDR3 DNA sequence: TGTGCCAGCAGCCCGGGACTAGCAGATGAGCAGTTCTTC.

A few counts support this clonotype. V usage is TRBV12-3 or TRBV12-4 and J usage is TRBJ1-2; 8 bases map to TRBD1. This CDR3 has 14 residues. The ends lost 1 base at V and 7 bases at J; junction bases unmatched: 5. CDR3 bases: TGTGCCAGCAGTTTAGGGACAGGGTCGAGTGGCTACACCTTC. This codes for CASSLGTGSSGYTF.

This clonotype was detected many times. The chain joins TRBV6-6 to TRBJ2-5; TRBD2 aligns across 10 bases. J lost 4 bases, V lost 8 bases, and 4 bases had no gene match. Germline values: CDR1 MNHNY, CDR2 SVGAGI (reference sequence). The CDR3 sequence is 13 residues long. The CDR3 loop is CASSRTSGETQYF. CDR3 coding DNA: TGTGCCAGCTCCCGGACTAGCGGAGAGACCCAGTACTTC.

The J gene is TRBJ2-7, the V gene TRBV21-1; no DNA check was done on the table's D call, TRBD2. TRBV21-1 constitutes a pseudogene. The CDR3 length is 15 residues. The CDR3 protein is CASSPRAGSFSEQYF. The CDR3 region has the DNA TGTGCCAGCAGCCCAAGGGCAGGGTCCTTTTCCGAGCAGTACTTC.

This clonotype was detected only once. A much larger clone lies a single base off, so this may be a read error. The CDR3 loop is CSVVGQAETQYF. Here the CDR3 DNA reads TGCAGCGTCGTCGGACAGGCAGAGACCCAGTACTTC. The chain joins TRBV29-1 to TRBJ2-4; 7 bases match TRBD1. Matching the DNA end better, TRBJ2-5 makes the J call doubtful. Looked up from germline, CDR1 is SQVTM and CDR2 is ANQGSEA. This CDR3 region has 12 residues.

This rearrangement joins TRBV28 to TRBJ1-2; D ambiguous. The length of the CDR3 is 13 residues. V was clipped by 6 bases and J by 1 base, with 9 bases between them. CDR1 is MDHEN and CDR2 is SYDVKM in the germline V gene. CDR3 nucleotides: TGTGCCAGCAGGGTGAACATTAACTATGGCTACACCTTC. Encoded protein: CASRVNINYGYTF.

This rearrangement joins TRBV11-2 to TRBJ2-5; D perhaps matches TRBD2 (6 bases). The CDR3 extends over 15 amino acids. Germline CDR1 and CDR2: SGHAT and FQNNGV. V was trimmed by 3 bases and J by 2 bases, leaving 13 bases between them. Here the CDR3 reads CASSFLAGIQETQYF. The CDR3, as DNA: TGTGCCAGCAGCTTCTTGGCGGGGATTCAAGAGACCCAGTACTTC.

Notes on this clonotype: Possible read error: a much larger clone is one base away. The J gene is TRBJ1-1, the V gene TRBV3-1; the D gene is possibly TRBD1 (5 bases). The germline CDR1 and CDR2 sequences are LGHDT and YNNKEL (reference sequence). The CDR3 extends over 15 amino acids. The V end lost 3 bases, the J end lost 5 bases, and 16 bases lay between the germline ends. The CDR3 region has the DNA TGTGCCAGCAGCCAGATGGGACGGTTTGGAACTGAAGCTTTCTTT. Protein product: CASSQMGRFGTEAFF.

The CDR3 nucleotides read TGCAGCGCCGAAAGGGCTAGCGGACCCTACAATGAGCAGTTCTTC. Its protein is CSAERASGPYNEQFF. The chain combines TRBV29-1 with TRBJ2-1; 7 nucleotides agree with TRBD2. The V gene's germline CDR1 is SQVTM and CDR2 ANQGSEA. This CDR3 contains 15 residues. V dropped 7 bases and J dropped 2; count of bases not matched to a gene: 11.

The chain links TRBV20-1 to TRBJ1-2; weak D call: TRBD1 (6 bases). CDR1 is DFQATT and CDR2 is SNEGSKA in the germline V gene (reference sequence). The CDR3 spans 13 residues. V was clipped by 5 bases and J by 8 bases, with 18 bases between them. CDR3 nucleotide sequence: TGCAGTGCTCCGAGCAGGGGAGCGGGGGGCTACACCTTC. This encodes CSAPSRGAGGYTF.

The chain links TRBV7-2 to TRBJ2-5; the D is unclear. The CDR3 totals 11 residues. In germline, CDR1 is SGHTA, CDR2 FQGNSA. V lost 0 bases and J lost 11, with 7 bases in between. The CDR3 DNA is TGTGCCAGCAGCTTAGCCAAGGAGCAGTACTTC. Translated: CASSLAKEQYF.

This clonotype was detected only a few times. This chain connects TRBV6-6 to TRBJ1-5; tentative D call: TRBD1 (6 bases). Germline CDR1 is MNHNY and CDR2 is SVGAGI (reference sequence). The CDR3 covers 14 residues. V dropped 7 bases and J dropped 5 bases, with 15 bases sitting between them. The CDR3 is CASNGGGGYQPQHF. DNA for the CDR3: TGTGCCAGCAATGGGGGAGGGGGTTATCAGCCCCAGCATTTT.

This clonotype was detected ten times or more. At one boundary the junction diverges from the germline segment, which might be a read error. The chain joins TRBV4-1 to TRBJ1-1, with 9 bases that match TRBD1. CDR1 and CDR2 from the germline V gene are MGHRA and YSYEKL. This CDR3 comprises 14 residues. CDR3 in DNA: TGTGCCAGCAGCCAGACAGGGGGGAACACTGAAGCTTTCTTT. As protein: CASSQTGGNTEAFF.

This clonotype was counted a few times. The V gene is TRBV5-1, the J gene TRBJ2-1, with D maybe TRBD2 (7 bases). Germline values: CDR1 SGHRS, CDR2 YFSETQ. Deletions cut 2 bases from V and 4 bases from J, with 16 bases between. This CDR3 region has 16 residues. The chain's CDR3 is CASSFGGRAGYNEQFF. DNA of the CDR3: TGCGCCAGCAGCTTTGGGGGCCGAGCGGGATACAATGAGCAGTTCTTC.

This rearrangement joins TRBV20-1 to TRBJ1-2; the D is unclear. V dropped 6 bases and J dropped 6 bases, with 11 bases sitting between them. The CDR3 is 11 amino acids. Germline CDR1 and CDR2: DFQATT and SNEGSKA (reference sequence). DNA of the CDR3: TGCAGTGCCAGACGGCCTAATGGCTACACCTTC. The encoded protein is CSARRPNGYTF.

In this sample, this clonotype turned up once. J is TRBJ2-1 and V is TRBV20-1, with 12 bases identical to TRBD2. The CDR3 length is 17 residues. The germline gives CDR1 DFQATT, CDR2 SNEGSKA (reference sequence). The junction had 8 bases not matched to a gene; V was cut back by 0 bases and J by 5 bases. This CDR3 reads CSARDAGTSGFHNEQFF. CDR3 DNA sequence: TGCAGTGCTAGAGATGCAGGGACTAGCGGGTTCCACAATGAGCAGTTCTTC.

This clonotype was recorded a few times. The V gene is TRBV12-3 or TRBV12-4, the J gene TRBJ1-1; the D gene is possibly TRBD1 (6 bases). The germline V and J ends were trimmed by 3 bases and 4 bases, with 15 bases remaining between them. This CDR3 region has 15 residues. The CDR3, as DNA: TGTGCCAGCAGTTTGGGGGCGGGGGGCACCACTGAAGCTTTCTTT. It yields the protein CASSLGAGGTTEAFF.

The gene calls are TRBV7-2 and TRBJ2-1; D is perhaps TRBD1 (5 bases). CDR1 is SGHTA, CDR2 FQGNSA, per germline. The CDR3 runs to 16 residues. Trimming removed 8 bases from V and 0 bases from J, with 17 bases in between. CDR3 region: CASLGAGRNSYNEQFF. The CDR3 DNA sequence: TGTGCCAGCCTAGGGGCCGGGCGCAACTCCTACAATGAGCAGTTCTTC.

The chain uses TRBV9 and TRBJ1-2; 9 positions agree with TRBD1. The CDR3 sequence is 15 residues long. The germline CDR1 and CDR2 sequences are SGDLS and YYNGEE. V dropped 3 bases and J dropped 3; count of bases not matched to a gene: 6. CDR3 DNA: TGTGCCAGCAGCGCCCACAGGGGGCTTGACTATGGCTACACCTTC. Translating it yields CASSAHRGLDYGYTF.

This clonotype was found once. V gene TRBV10-3 combines with J gene TRBJ2-1; the D gene is possibly TRBD2 (6 bases). This CDR3 contains 17 residues. CDR1 and CDR2 from the germline V gene are ENHRY and SYGVKD. Trimming removed 0 bases from V and 0 bases from J, with 12 bases in between. The CDR3 is CAISESEGPYSYNEQFF. CDR3 DNA: TGTGCCATCAGTGAGTCGGAGGGCCCGTACTCCTACAATGAGCAGTTCTTC.

This clonotype was seen only once. At one of its ends the junction is not consistent with the germline gene, which may arise from a read error. The genes are TRBV4-1 and TRBJ1-6; D is ambiguous. The germline gives CDR1 MGHRA, CDR2 YSYEKL. The length of the CDR3 is 17 residues. This CDR3 reads CAGSHQGNGAYNSPLHF. DNA for the CDR3: TGCGCCGGCAGCCACCAAGGGAATGGGGCCTATAATTCACCCCTCCACTTT.

The genes are TRBV14 and TRBJ2-5; D possibly matches TRBD1 or TRBD2 (5 bases each). Trimming removed 0 bases from V and 0 bases from J, with 11 bases in between. From germline, CDR1 is SGHDN and CDR2 FVKESK. The CDR3 loop spans 16 amino acids. CDR3 coding DNA: TGTGCCAGCAGCCAAGAAGGCAGGGAGTACCAAGAGACCCAGTACTTC. Encoded protein: CASSQEGREYQETQYF.

This clonotype was seen once. This chain links TRBV27 with TRBJ2-4; a possible D gene is TRBD2 (5 bases). The last part of the DNA fits TRBJ2-7 better; the J call may be wrong. There are 14 residues in the CDR3. Germline V gene data show CDR1 as MNHEY and CDR2 as SMNVEV (reference sequence). The CDR3 reads CASSSAGLPYEQYF. CDR3 nucleotide sequence: TGTGCCAGCAGTTCGGCGGGCTTACCCTACGAGCAGTACTTC.